The 26 T cell receptor delta chains below were found in one sample sequenced in a study of γδ T cells in repeated Plasmodium falciparum infection (dated by TCRdb to the early 2020s). For bulk TCR repertoire analysis, Vgamma9/Vdelta2+ and Vdelta2-negative gammadelta T cell populations were flow-sorted out of peripheral blood mononuclear cells. Library construction relied on multiplex PCR. TCRdb names Illumina MiSeq as the instrument used. TCRdb reprocessed the public data with the CATT caller; entries with the same nucleotide sequence were combined afterwards. The sample table shows 90,000 or so delta-chain clones, and roughly 0.9% are seen once. The ten largest clones capture 9.6% of the sample. Source material: gamma-delta T cells from blood. The receptors come from a pool of human donors (malaria-infected and uninfected, not separated).

As regards this clone: TCRdb's entry gives the protein of a much larger clone, which mismatches this DNA's translation at residue 16, likely from a read error; the protein reported here is translated from the DNA. The V gene is TRDV2, but the J gene lacks a call; the table's D call TRDD3 went unverified against the DNA. The CDR3 length is 18 residues. Looked up from germline, CDR1 is GEAIGNYY and CDR2 is EKD. This CDR3 reads CACDQHFTGGFMADKHIF. The CDR3 DNA is TGTGCCTGTGACCAACATTTTACTGGGGGATTTATGGCCGATAAACACATCTTT.

Points on this clone: One base separates it from a far larger clone, so it is likely a read error. Distinct nucleotide sequences in the sample also encode this CDR3. CDR3 amino acids: CACDTGVAGYGIGFTDKLIF. CDR3 DNA sequence: TGTGCCTGTGACACCGGAGTGGCGGGATACGGAATTGGCTTCACTGATAAACTCATCTTT. This chain uses TRDV2 with TRDJ1; 8 bases fit TRDD3. The CDR3 covers 20 residues. CDR1 is GEAIGNYY and CDR2 is EKD in the germline V gene. Losses at the gene ends were 0 bases for V and 5 bases for J; bases not matched to a gene: 22.

Note on this clone: The protein held in TCRdb is that of a much larger clone and does not match this DNA's translation at residue 3, likely because of a read error; the protein shown is translated from the DNA. The chain joins TRDV1 to TRDJ1; TRDD3 matches 7 bases. TCRdb does not report a J gene; here it was assigned by matching the DNA to germline references. The CDR3 is made up of 16 amino acids. Germline V CDR1 and CDR2: TSWWSYY, QGS. CDR3 bases: TGTGCTTTTGGGGAAGAGGCGGATACGTGCACCGATAAACTCATCTTT. It translates to CAFGEEADTCTDKLIF.

This clone was picked up a small number of times. The TCRdb protein, from a much larger clone, departs from this DNA's translation at residue 13, likely by read error; the protein shown derives from the DNA. This chain connects TRDV1 to TRDJ1; weak D call: TRDD3 (6 bases). The CDR3 has 20 residues. The V gene's germline CDR1 is TSWWSYY and CDR2 QGS. The V and J ends lost 5 bases and 0 bases respectively, with 28 bases between them. CDR3: CALGTIFAGGGYRYTDKLIF. The CDR3 nucleotides read TGTGCTCTTGGGACCATCTTTGCCGGGGGAGGTTACCGGTACACCGATAAACTCATCTTT.

This clone was seen only a few times. The protein TCRdb lists belongs to a much larger clone and differs from this DNA's translation at residue 9, which points to a read error; the protein shown is made from the DNA. This chain uses TRDV1 with TRDJ1; TRDD3 aligns across 8 bases. CDR3 size: 19 residues. V shed 0 bases and J 7 bases; nucleotides not matched to a gene: 19. The germline gives CDR1 TSWWSYY, CDR2 QGS. This chain's CDR3 is CALGELFPQASRWGIKLIF. In DNA form, the CDR3 reads TGTGCTCTTGGGGAACTATTCCCCCAGGCTTCACGTTGGGGGATTAAACTCATCTTT.

A note on this clone: TCRdb pairs this DNA with a much larger clone's protein that differs at residue 16, likely a read error; the protein shown was translated from the DNA. The CDR3 coding sequence is TGTGCTCTTGGGGAACTTGGTCCGGGACTGGGGGATAAGTACACCGAAAAACTCATCTTT. Translating gives CALGELGPGLGDKYTEKLIF. The chain uses TRDV1 and TRDJ1; TRDD3 matches at 11 bases. In the absence of a J gene in TCRdb, the DNA was matched to germline to assign it here. CDR1 TSWWSYY and CDR2 QGS come from the germline V gene. This CDR3 spans 20 amino acids.

This clone was counted between two and nine times. This likely came from a read error, as a far larger clone is one base away. Other DNA sequences in this specimen translate into the identical CDR3. This sequence joins TRDV1 and TRDJ1; TRDD3 aligns across 13 bases. As TCRdb names no J gene, one was assigned here on the basis of a DNA match to germline. Germline assignment: CDR1 TSWWSYY and CDR2 QGS. This CDR3 comprises 22 residues. In DNA, the CDR3 is TGTGCACTTGCCGCCCCTTTCCTACGTCAGCCCGTACTGGGGGATACGACCGATAAACTCATCTTT. Its protein is CALAAPFLRQPVLGDTTDKLIF.

By sample fraction, this clone is medium-sized (0.01 to 0.1%). This specimen includes other DNA sequences encoding the same CDR3. The chain couples TRDV2 to TRDJ1; 11 nucleotides match TRDD3. The CDR3 contains 20 residues. Germline values: CDR1 GEAIGNYY, CDR2 EKD. J gave up 3 bases and V 3 bases, and 20 bases lay outside the gene matches. The CDR3, as DNA: TGTGCCTGTGACCCGCTTTATGTTACTGGGGGATATACTTCATCCGATAAACTCATCTTT. Residues: CACDPLYVTGGYTSSDKLIF.

This clone was found a few times. A far larger clone is just one base off, so this is likely a read error. The sample has other DNA sequences that encode this CDR3 too. This chain links TRDV1 with TRDJ1; the D is unclear. CDR1 and CDR2 from the germline V gene are TSWWSYY and QGS. The CDR3 consists of 19 residues. CDR3: CALGELPVYGFRNTDKLIF. As DNA, the CDR3 is TGTGCTCTTGGAGAACTGCCGGTCTACGGTTTCCGGAACACCGATAAACTCATCTTT.

On this clone: A read error likely explains this, since a far larger clone differs by one base. Other DNA sequences in the sample encode the same CDR3. The chain links TRDV2 to TRDJ1; D is undetermined. No J gene is reported in TCRdb; it was inferred here by comparing the DNA with germline. Trimming took off 7 bases at V and 3 bases at J, with 17 bases between the two ends. The CDR3 extends over 14 amino acids. CDR1 GEAIGNYY and CDR2 EKD come from the germline V gene. The CDR3 spells CACDLIMRADKLIF. The CDR3 region has the DNA TGTGCCTGCGATCTAATCATGAGGGCCGATAAACTCATCTTT.

This clone was found a few times. A far larger clone lies a single base away; this is likely a read error. Other DNA variants within this sample encode the same CDR3. The CDR3 is CACDTVGAYTDKLIF. The CDR3 DNA is TGTGCCTGTGACACCGTCGGGGCGTACACCGACAAACTCATCTTT. The chain recombines TRDV2 with TRDJ1; D is unresolved. As TCRdb names no J gene, one was assigned here on the basis of a DNA match to germline. CDR3 length: 15 residues. The germline gives CDR1 GEAIGNYY, CDR2 EKD.

This clone has just a few counts. TCRdb has a much larger clone's protein, which differs at residue 18 from the translation of this DNA, likely because of a read error; what is shown is the protein translated from the DNA. The V gene was identified as TRDV1, while no J gene was called; the table's D call TRDD3 went unverified against the DNA. This CDR3 has 20 amino acids. Per the germline V gene, CDR1 is TSWWSYY and CDR2 is QGS. This CDR3 is CALGPHPLGDTPLYTDKPIF. DNA of the CDR3: TGTGCTCTTGGCCCACATCCCCTCGGGGATACACCCCTGTACACCGATAAACCCATCTTT.

This clone has more than one count but fewer than ten. For this DNA, TCRdb reports the protein of a much larger clone, which diverges at residue 9, most likely from a read error; the protein presented here is translated directly from the DNA. The chain has TRDV3 and TRDJ1; maybe TRDD3 (6 bases). The V end lost 3 bases, the J end lost 2 bases, and 28 bases lay between the germline ends. Germline loops: CDR1 TVYSNPD, CDR2 GDNSRS (reference sequence). The CDR3 runs to 18 residues. In nucleotides, the CDR3 is TGTGCCTTGTGGCCTTCACGCAGGAGATACGCATTTACCGATAAACTCATCTTT. Amino acids: CALWPSRRRYAFTDKLIF.

In this sample, this clone turned up a few times. This likely reflects a read error, since a far larger clone is one base away. The same CDR3 also results from other DNA sequences found in this sample. This chain links TRDV2 with TRDJ1; TRDD3 agrees at 13 bases. The J gene comes from matching the DNA to germline here; TCRdb lacks it. CDR3 length equals 22 residues. CDR1 and CDR2 from the germline V gene are GEAIGNYY and EKD. V dropped 4 bases and J dropped 2; count of bases not matched to a gene: 24. CDR3 protein: CACEKPFLPLHWGIRRTDKLIF. In nucleotides, the CDR3 is TGTGCCTGTGAAAAACCTTTCCTACCCCTCCACTGGGGGATACGACGGACCGATAAACTCATCTTT.

A remark on this clone: The likely explanation is a read error, given a far larger clone one base away. The same CDR3 is also encoded by other DNA sequences in this sample. The rearrangement links TRDV1 to TRDJ1; TRDD3 might be the D (5 bases). TCRdb records no J gene; here it was assigned by comparing the DNA to germline. The CDR3 sequence is 19 residues long. Germline V gene data show CDR1 as TSWWSYY and CDR2 as QGS. CDR3 in DNA: TGTGCCCTTGGGGAAGGACGACAAGCGACGAAAGGGGAGTCCGATAAACTCATCTTT. This codes for CALGEGRQATKGESDKLIF.

In regard to this clone: The protein that TCRdb holds for this DNA derives from a much larger clone and differs from the translated DNA at residue 10, which likely indicates a read error; the protein shown here is translated from the DNA. This rearrangement joins TRDV2 to TRDJ1, with TRDD3 identical over 9 bases. Germline V gene data show CDR1 as GEAIGNYY and CDR2 as EKD. This CDR3 is built from 17 residues. V was pared by 3 bases and J by 0 bases, with 10 bases of the junction left unmatched. Here the CDR3 reads CACDPLGDMNYTDKLIF. CDR3 bases: TGTGCCTGTGACCCGTTGGGGGATATGAACTACACCGATAAACTCATCTTT.

Regarding this clone: TCRdb records a much larger clone's protein for this DNA, with a difference at residue 11 that likely arises from a read error; the protein given is the translation of the DNA. The CDR3 DNA is TGTGCTCTTGGGTTCAATCCCTGGGGGGCACCGTCATACACCGATAAACTCATCTTT. Protein: CALGFNPWGAPSYTDKLIF. The rearrangement joins TRDV1 to TRDJ1, with 7 positions matching TRDD3. TCRdb is silent on the J gene; assignment here came from matching the DNA to germline. The CDR3 has 19 residues. CDR1 and CDR2 (germline): TSWWSYY, QGS. V shed 5 bases and J 0 bases; nucleotides not matched to a gene: 18.

This clone was observed a handful of times. This sequence is one base from a far larger clone and is likely a read error. Other nucleotide sequences in the sample specify the same CDR3. The gene calls are TRDV2 and TRDJ3; D might be TRDD3 (5 bases). TCRdb supplies no J gene; here it was assigned by aligning the nucleotide sequence to germline. The CDR3 has 18 residues. Germline CDR1 GEAIGNYY, CDR2 EKD. CDR3 amino acids: CACEKLGADSWDTRQMFF. For the CDR3, the DNA is TGTGCCTGTGAGAAGCTGGGAGCCGACTCCTGGGACACCCGGCAGATGTTTTTC.

Of note for this clone: A far more abundant clone sits one base away, making this likely a read error. At the DNA level, this CDR3 is encoded by other sequences in the same sample as well. V and J are TRDV2 and TRDJ1; 12 bases are a match to TRDD3. Germline V gives CDR1 GEAIGNYY, CDR2 EKD. The CDR3 totals 19 residues. In nucleotides, the CDR3 is TGTGCCTGCGACAACAAGGCTGGAGTGCTGGGGGATACGGGCGATAAACTCATCTTT. Protein: CACDNKAGVLGDTGDKLIF.

As concerns this clone: TCRdb records a much larger clone's protein for this DNA, with a difference at residue 10 that likely arises from a read error; the protein given is the translation of the DNA. The chain links TRDV1 to TRDJ1; possibly TRDD2 for D (5 bases). TCRdb is silent on the J gene; assignment here came from matching the DNA to germline. With 1 base removed from V and 4 bases from J, the gap between germline ends came to 25 bases. The CDR3 contains 19 residues. Germline values: CDR1 TSWWSYY, CDR2 QGS. Here the CDR3 reads CALGERPPTRLVQGDKLIF. The CDR3, as DNA: TGTGCTCTTGGGGAACGACCCCCTACACGACTCGTACAGGGCGATAAACTCATCTTT.

This clone was seen a few times. TCRdb has a much larger clone's protein, which differs at residue 18 from the translation of this DNA, likely because of a read error; what is shown is the protein translated from the DNA. No J gene was named, though the V gene is TRDV2; whether TRDD3, the table's D call, matches the DNA was not checked. CDR3 length: 19 residues. In germline, CDR1 is GEAIGNYY, CDR2 EKD. For the CDR3, the DNA is TGTGCCTGTGACACCGTGGTTATGGGGGATACGCGCCTGGCCGATAAACTCACCTTT. Amino acids: CACDTVVMGDTRLADKLTF.

This clone was observed many times. A far larger clone is one base from this, pointing to a likely read error. V usage is TRDV2 and J usage is TRDJ1; the D gene is possibly TRDD3 (6 bases). Because TCRdb records no J gene, it was assigned here through a match of the DNA to germline. Germline CDR1 reads GEAIGNYY; CDR2 reads EKD. CDR3 length: 22 residues. The CDR3 nucleotides are TGCGCCTGTGACACCGTGAGCCCTACCCGTGCGATGGGGGTCCTCCACACCGATAAACTCATCTTT. Encoded protein: CACDTVSPTRAMGVLHTDKLIF.

As for this clone: This DNA's translation and the protein TCRdb lists, from a much larger clone, do not match at residue 14, likely due to a read error; the protein shown is translated from the DNA. The rearrangement uses TRDV2 and TRDJ1, with 7 positions matching TRDD3. TCRdb leaves out the J gene; it was filled in here by matching the DNA to germline. This CDR3 has 18 residues. From germline, CDR1 is GEAIGNYY and CDR2 EKD. The CDR3 DNA is TGTGCCTGTGACACGCTGGGGGCTGAGAACTTGTACACCGGTAAACTCATCTTT. This encodes CACDTLGAENLYTGKLIF.

This clone was counted between two and nine times. This is likely an artifact of a read error, given a far larger clone one base away. This same CDR3 is encoded by further DNA sequences in the sample. The chain carries TRDV2 and TRDJ1; TRDD3 matches at 13 bases. TCRdb leaves out the J gene; it was filled in here by matching the DNA to germline. V lost 0 bases to trimming and J lost 3 bases; unmatched junction nucleotides: 21. The CDR3 has 22 residues. Germline CDR1 GEAIGNYY, CDR2 EKD. CDR3 region: CACDTGYWGIRTLPTFSDKLIF. Written as DNA, the CDR3 is TGTGCCTGTGACACCGGCTACTGGGGGATACGCACCCTACCGACGTTTTCCGATAAACTCATCTTT.

In regard to this clone: A read error is likely here: a far larger clone is one base away. Other DNA sequences in this sample translate to the same CDR3. This chain connects TRDV1 to TRDJ3, with 9 bases lining up with TRDD3. CDR1 is TSWWSYY, CDR2 QGS, per germline. This CDR3 contains 24 residues. V shed 2 bases, J shed 0 bases, and the junction held 20 bases outside the gene matches. CDR3 nucleotide sequence: TGTGCTCTTGGGGAAAGGCCCTACCTTCCAACCGGGGGATACTTCTCCTGGGACACCCGACAGATGTTTTTC. Amino acids: CALGERPYLPTGGYFSWDTRQMFF.

This clone was seen more than once but under ten times. This probably arose from a read error, given a far larger clone one base away. The sample holds other DNA sequences that translate to the same CDR3. The V gene is given as TRDV1, and no J gene call is available; whether TRDD3, the table's D call, matches the DNA was not checked. CDR1 and CDR2 (germline): TSWWSYY, QGS. The CDR3 has 18 amino acids. CDR3 bases: TGTGCTCTTGGGGTAATATACTGGGGGATAAAATACACCGATAAACTAATCTTT. It encodes CALGVIYWGIKYTDKLIF.